This T cell receptor (beta chain) was sequenced during a study of OX40 agonist ivuxolimab in advanced cancers. The V end lost 1 base, the J end lost 4 bases, and 8 bases lay between the germline ends. CDR1 SGHRS and CDR2 YFSETQ come from the germline V gene. The CDR3 is 14 residues long. Assay used: immunoSEQ multiplex PCR; TCRdb lists only in-frame clones, some missing. The sample contains about 67,000 clones, 65% to 85% of which appear only once. This sequence was found in an adult with an advanced solid tumor such as melanoma, head and neck, liver or kidney cancer. The V and J genes are TRBV5-1 and TRBJ2-2; D remains unclear. Source: CD4+ or CD8+ T cells sorted from blood, taken in a trial of the OX40 agonist ivuxolimab. The CDR3 sequence is CASSLWGITGELFF. CDR3 coding DNA: TGCGCCAGCAGCTTGTGGGGAATCACCGGGGAGCTGTTTTTT.